Here is one T cell receptor (beta chain) with its context. This record comes from a study of blood T cell repertoires in COVID-19. Clones were sequenced by immunoSEQ multiplex PCR, and TCRdb holds only the in-frame ones, with some missing. Of hundreds of thousands of clones detected, approximately 84% appear once; the ten largest clones hold approximately 4.8%. V gave up 6 bases and J gave up 2 bases; unmatched junction bases: 3. The CDR3 length is 13 residues. The germline CDR1 and CDR2 sequences are LNHDA and SQIVND (reference sequence). The receptor comes from a man in his forties or fifties with acute or convalescent COVID-19. The material sequenced was peripheral blood. The V and J genes are TRBV19 and TRBJ2-7; 8 bases agree with TRBD1. CDR3 in DNA: TGTGCCAGTAGGCAGACAGGGGCCTACGAGCAGTACTTC. Encoded protein: CASRQTGAYEQYF.